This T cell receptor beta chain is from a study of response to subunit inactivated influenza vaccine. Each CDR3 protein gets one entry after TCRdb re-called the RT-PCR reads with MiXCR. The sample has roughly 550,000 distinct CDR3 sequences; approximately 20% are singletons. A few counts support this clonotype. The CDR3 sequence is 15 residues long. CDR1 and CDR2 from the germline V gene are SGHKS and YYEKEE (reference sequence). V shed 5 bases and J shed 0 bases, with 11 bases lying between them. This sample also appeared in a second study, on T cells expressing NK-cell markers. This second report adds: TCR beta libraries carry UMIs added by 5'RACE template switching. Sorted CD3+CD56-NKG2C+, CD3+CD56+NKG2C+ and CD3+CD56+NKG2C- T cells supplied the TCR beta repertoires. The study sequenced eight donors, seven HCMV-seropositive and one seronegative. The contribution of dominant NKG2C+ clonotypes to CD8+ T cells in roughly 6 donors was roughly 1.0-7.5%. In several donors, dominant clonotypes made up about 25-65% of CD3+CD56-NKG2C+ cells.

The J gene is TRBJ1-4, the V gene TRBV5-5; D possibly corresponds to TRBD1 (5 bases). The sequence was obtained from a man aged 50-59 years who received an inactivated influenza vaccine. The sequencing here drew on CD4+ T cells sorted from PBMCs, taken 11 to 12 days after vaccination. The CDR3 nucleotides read TGTGCCAGCAGTCGAGACAGATCAACTAATGAAAAACTGTTTTTT. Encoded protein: CASSRDRSTNEKLFF.